This T cell receptor (beta chain) was observed in a study of T cell repertoires in cytomegalovirus infection. Study summary: Shared public TCR beta signatures pointed to both CMV infection and a matching HLA type.

This CDR3 contains 13 residues. Trimming removed 8 bases at V and 2 bases at J, with 11 bases between. Per the germline V gene, CDR1 is SEHNR and CDR2 is FQNEAQ (reference sequence). A word on this clonotype: Its cognate antigen is unknown.

Each CDR3 protein is one row after TCRdb ran MiXCR on the reads. The table has fewer than 650,000 distinct CDR3 sequences, around two fifths seen once. V gene TRBV7-9 combines with J gene TRBJ2-3, with D perhaps TRBD1 (6 bases). This sequence was found in a human donor in good health (CMV status not recorded). Some clones in this sample may be carry-over from other donors' samples. Material: cultured PBMCs, obtained from culture after CMV antigen stimulation. The CDR3 here is CASHRANTDTQYF. The CDR3 coding sequence is TGTGCCAGCCACAGGGCCAACACAGATACGCAGTATTTT. Full variable domain (outside the CDR3, taken from reference TRBV7-9 and TRBJ2-3): DTGVSQNPRHKITKRGQNVTFRCDPISEHNRLYWYRQTLGQGPEFLTYFQNEAQLEKSRLLSDRFSAERPKGSFSTLEIQRTEQGDSAMYLCASHRANTDTQYFGPGTRLTVL.